One sample yielded the 29 T cell receptor beta chains listed below, sequenced in a study of T cells in Graves' hyperthyroidism and ophthalmopathy. RNA transcripts yielded amplified TCR beta CDR3 regions. The HTBI set primed first-round TCR CDR3 RT-PCR. TCRdb analysed the multiplex PCR reads with MiXCR anew, one entry per CDR3 protein. Of over 250,000 distinct CDR3 sequences listed, 15% to 20% were seen once; the top ten hold around 57%. Sequenced sample: blood. Receptors were obtained from a woman aged 60-70 years with Graves' ophthalmopathy.

This clonotype was detected ten times or more. J is TRBJ1-5 and V is TRBV2; a possible D gene is TRBD1 (6 bases). Trimming left V 6 bases short and J 1 base short, with 16 bases between. Germline CDR1 is SNHLY and CDR2 is FYNNEI. The CDR3 length is 16 residues. The CDR3 is CASRQQGTASNQPQHF. CDR3 DNA: TGTGCCAGCAGGCAACAGGGAACGGCGAGCAATCAGCCCCAGCATTTT.

Notes on this clonotype: A much larger clone lies one base from this, so it may be a read error. The chain employs TRBV6-2 or TRBV6-3 and TRBJ2-7, with TRBD1 matching 9 bases. V shed 11 bases and J 6 bases; nucleotides not matched to a gene: 11. Germline V gene data show CDR1 as MNHEY and CDR2 as SVGEGT. The CDR3 spans 13 residues. In DNA form, the CDR3 reads TGTGCCGGCCGATGGGACAGGGTTGGCGAGCAGTACTTC. It specifies CAGRWDRVGEQYF.

This clonotype has only a few counts. The V call is TRBV28, the J call TRBJ1-6; D remains unclear. Germline V gene lookup returns CDR1 MDHEN and CDR2 SYDVKM. CDR3 size: 16 residues. V lost 3 bases and J lost 0, with 9 bases in between. The CDR3 DNA sequence: TGTGCCAGCAGTTTGACTATAGTCTCCTATAATTCACCCCTCCACTTT. It translates to CASSLTIVSYNSPLHF.

The chain has TRBV9 and TRBJ2-2; D ambiguous. The germline V gene encodes CDR1 SGDLS and CDR2 YYNGEE. There are 15 residues in the CDR3. Trimming removed 3 bases from V and 0 bases from J, with 9 bases in between. In DNA form, the CDR3 reads TGTGCCAGCAGCGAGACCCTCCCGAACACCGGGGAGCTGTTTTTT. Its protein product is CASSETLPNTGELFF.

This clonotype was seen at least ten times. J is TRBJ2-3 and V is TRBV6-1, with 10 bases identical to TRBD1. CDR1 and CDR2 from the germline V gene are MNHNS and SASEGT. V trimming: 5 bases; J trimming: 3 bases; junction bases outside the gene matches: 5. This CDR3 is 15 amino acids long. DNA for the CDR3: TGTGCCAGCAGTCTGGGACAGGGGATAACAGATACGCAGTATTTT. It specifies CASSLGQGITDTQYF.

The chain has TRBV7-9 and TRBJ2-2; 10 bases fit TRBD1. The CDR3 runs to 17 residues. Looked up from germline, CDR1 is SEHNR and CDR2 is FQNEAQ (reference sequence). Unmatched junction bases numbered 10, after V lost 5 bases and J lost 4 bases. The CDR3 loop is CASSLLGQGLGTGELFF. The CDR3 bases are TGTGCCAGCAGCCTATTGGGACAGGGGCTGGGCACCGGGGAGCTGTTTTTT.

This clonotype was detected only a few times. J is TRBJ2-7 and V is TRBV6-1, with D perhaps matching TRBD1 (6 bases). This CDR3 is built from 13 residues. Deletions cut 6 bases from V and 4 bases from J, with 13 bases between. The V gene's germline CDR1 is MNHNS and CDR2 SASEGT. The CDR3 here is CASRKTGPYEQYF. The CDR3 DNA reads TGTGCCAGCAGAAAAACAGGGCCGTACGAGCAGTACTTC.

Remarks on this clonotype: A read error may account for a junction end that differs from germline. This chain joins TRBV12-3 or TRBV12-4 and TRBJ2-7; D is uncertain. The CDR3 is 14 residues long. The chain's CDR3 is CASSLGSQGYEQYF. DNA for the CDR3: TGTGCCAGCAGCTTAGGTTCCCAAGGCTACGAGCAGTACTTC.

This chain uses TRBV20-1 with TRBJ2-2, with D perhaps matching TRBD1 (6 bases). V was shortened by 0 bases and J by 8 bases, with 22 bases between the two germline ends. This CDR3 region has 17 residues. Looked up from germline, CDR1 is DFQATT and CDR2 is SNEGSKA (reference sequence). Here the CDR3 reads CSARDERYRTGWGELFF. The DNA for the CDR3 is TGCAGTGCTAGAGATGAACGTTATCGAACAGGGTGGGGGGAGCTGTTTTTT.

This clonotype has at least ten counts. This chain connects TRBV6-1 to TRBJ2-7; D uncertain. CDR1 is MNHNS, CDR2 SASEGT, per germline. Trimming shortened V by 4 bases and J by 2 bases, and 9 bases separated the two germline ends. The CDR3 totals 13 residues. CDR3 bases: TGTGCCAGCAGTGTACACAGTACCTACGAGCAGTACTTC. Translation: CASSVHSTYEQYF.

This clonotype has just a few counts. V and J are TRBV5-1 and TRBJ1-2, with D uncertain. Trimming took off 2 bases at V and 2 bases at J, with 4 bases between the two ends. Germline V gene sequence: CDR1 SGHRS, CDR2 YFSETQ. The CDR3 is made up of 12 amino acids. The CDR3 loop reads CASSFQNYGYTF. The CDR3 DNA reads as TGCGCCAGCAGCTTCCAGAACTATGGCTACACCTTC.

This clonotype was counted many times. The chain carries TRBV7-2 and TRBJ2-7; D not certain. V lost 1 base and J lost 3, with 10 bases in between. The CDR3 totals 14 residues. Germline V gene data show CDR1 as SGHTA and CDR2 as FQGNSA. DNA of the CDR3: TGTGCCAGCAGCTTAGGAACGGCTTACTACGAGCAGTACTTC. Residues: CASSLGTAYYEQYF.

Many counts were recorded for this clonotype. This rearrangement joins TRBV18 to TRBJ2-3; 9 bases align to TRBD2. Losses at the gene ends were 3 bases for V and 6 bases for J; bases not matched to a gene: 4. Germline V gene data show CDR1 as KGHSH and CDR2 as LQKENI. This CDR3 contains 14 residues. CDR3 protein: CASSPRLAADTQYF. The CDR3 DNA follows: TGTGCCAGCTCACCGCGACTAGCGGCGGATACGCAGTATTTT.

The table lists this clonotype with many counts. The chain has TRBV7-9 and TRBJ1-1; D ambiguous. This CDR3 has 14 residues. Germline V gene lookup returns CDR1 SEHNR and CDR2 FQNEAQ (reference sequence). Trimming took off 2 bases at V and 0 bases at J, with 7 bases between the two ends. The CDR3 DNA is TGTGCCAGCAGCTTAAACAGCCTGAACACTGAAGCTTTCTTT. Protein sequence: CASSLNSLNTEAFF.

This clonotype was found a few times. The J gene is TRBJ1-3, the V gene TRBV3-1; D gene ambiguous. The length of the CDR3 is 17 residues. V gave up 5 bases and J gave up 0 bases, with 17 bases separating them. CDR1 and CDR2 from the germline V gene are LGHDT and YNNKEL (reference sequence). The CDR3 loop is CASSSRLPTRSGNTIYF. The CDR3 DNA reads as TGTGCCAGCAGCTCCCGTCTCCCTACCCGCTCTGGAAACACCATATATTTT.

This clonotype was seen repeatedly, ten times or more. The V gene is TRBV12-3 or TRBV12-4, the J gene TRBJ1-2; the D gene is possibly TRBD1 (5 bases). CDR3 size: 14 residues. Between the trimmed V and J ends, which lost 2 bases and 4 bases, there was a span of 11 bases. This chain's CDR3 is CASSLSGITYGYTF. The CDR3 bases are TGTGCCAGCAGTTTATCAGGGATCACCTATGGCTACACCTTC.

The chain has TRBV27 and TRBJ2-7, with D perhaps TRBD2 (6 bases). Between the trimmed V and J ends, which lost 9 bases and 3 bases, there was a span of 12 bases. From germline, CDR1 is MNHEY and CDR2 SMNVEV (reference sequence). The CDR3 length is 12 residues. The CDR3 region has the DNA TGTGCCAGTGGGTGGGGAGGCTACGAGCAGTACTTC. It translates to CASGWGGYEQYF.

As regards this clonotype: A much larger clone lies a single base off, so this may be a read error. The chain carries TRBV28 and TRBJ1-6, with D perhaps matching TRBD1 (6 bases). This CDR3 is built from 14 residues. The germline gives CDR1 MDHEN, CDR2 SYDVKM. The CDR3 nucleotides are TGTGTCACCTGGGGCAGGGGTGAGAATTCACCCCTCCACTTT. As protein: CVTWGRGENSPLHF.

The chain couples TRBV7-2 to TRBJ1-2; TRBD1 agrees at 8 bases. This CDR3 spans 14 amino acids. The V segment lost 4 bases and the J segment 4 bases; nucleotides outside the gene matches: 5. Germline V gene lookup returns CDR1 SGHTA and CDR2 FQGNSA. The CDR3 sequence is CASSSGDRLYGYTF. CDR3 coding DNA: TGTGCCAGCAGCTCCGGGGACAGGCTCTATGGCTACACCTTC.

This clonotype showed up many times. This chain connects TRBV20-1 to TRBJ1-6; no clear D. Trimming cost V 1 base and J 5 bases, with 12 bases left between them. The CDR3 sequence is 15 residues long. Looked up from germline, CDR1 is DFQATT and CDR2 is SNEGSKA (reference sequence). The CDR3 DNA reads TGCAGTGCTAGAGTTGGAACAGCTAATAATTCACCCCTCCACTTT. This gives the protein CSARVGTANNSPLHF.

There are many counts of this clonotype. The chain employs TRBV2 and TRBJ2-7; 7 positions match TRBD2. Per the germline V gene, CDR1 is SNHLY and CDR2 is FYNNEI. After removal of 5 bases from V and 0 bases from J, the junction contained 4 bases not matched to a gene. The CDR3 is made up of 14 amino acids. Written as DNA, the CDR3 is TGTGCCAGCAGTAGCGGGATGAGCTCCTACGAGCAGTACTTC. As protein: CASSSGMSSYEQYF.

This clonotype was detected ten times or more. V usage is TRBV27 and J usage is TRBJ2-1; TRBD2 aligns across 12 bases. CDR1 is MNHEY, CDR2 SMNVEV, per germline (reference sequence). Unmatched junction bases numbered 12, after V lost 4 bases and J lost 2 bases. CDR3 length equals 19 residues. CDR3 sequence: CASSSALAGGPLAYNEQFF. CDR3 bases: TGTGCCAGCAGTTCCGCCCTAGCGGGAGGGCCCCTGGCCTACAATGAGCAGTTCTTC.

The gene calls are TRBV27 and TRBJ1-2; the match to TRBD1 covers 7 bases. The CDR3 has 13 amino acids. Germline CDR1 is MNHEY and CDR2 is SMNVEV (reference sequence). V lost 6 bases and J lost 7; bases outside the gene matches: 8. CDR3 amino acids: CASRTTGESGYTF. CDR3 in DNA: TGTGCCAGCAGAACTACAGGGGAAAGTGGCTACACCTTC.

This clonotype has only a few counts. This chain uses TRBV7-9 with TRBJ2-5; 12 bases align to TRBD2. V was clipped by 1 base and J by 1 base; unmatched bases: 4. The CDR3 is made up of 17 amino acids. Looked up from germline, CDR1 is SEHNR and CDR2 is FQNEAQ (reference sequence). The DNA for the CDR3 is TGTGCCAGCAGCTTAGGGACTAGCGGGGCCATCCAAGAGACCCAGTACTTC. Protein product: CASSLGTSGAIQETQYF. Supplemented by reference TRBV7-9 and TRBJ2-5, the full variable domain reads DTGVSQNPRHKITKRGQNVTFRCDPISEHNRLYWYRQTLGQGPEFLTYFQNEAQLEKSRLLSDRFSAERPKGSFSTLEIQRTEQGDSAMYLCASSLGTSGAIQETQYFGPGTRLLVL.

The chain recombines TRBV20-1 with TRBJ1-4, with 7 bases identical to TRBD1. V was clipped by 3 bases and J by 4 bases; unmatched bases: 8. CDR3 length: 15 residues. Per the germline V gene, CDR1 is DFQATT and CDR2 is SNEGSKA (reference sequence). The CDR3 loop reads CSASLVGGFNEKLFF. The CDR3 bases are TGCAGTGCTAGTTTAGTAGGGGGCTTTAATGAAAAACTGTTTTTT.

This clonotype appeared a few times. This rearrangement joins TRBV19 to TRBJ2-3; 8 bases agree with TRBD2. CDR1 is LNHDA, CDR2 SQIVND, per germline (reference sequence). This CDR3 has 18 amino acids. V shed 4 bases and J 5 bases; nucleotides not matched to a gene: 17. CDR3 sequence reads: CASSRDPGLGDNRDTQYF. For the CDR3, the DNA is TGTGCCAGTAGTAGGGACCCGGGACTAGGCGACAACCGAGATACGCAGTATTTT.

A few counts support this clonotype. This chain links TRBV4-3 with TRBJ1-3, with no clear D. Looked up from germline, CDR1 is LGHNA and CDR2 is YSLEER. The CDR3 covers 15 residues. The V gene lost 0 bases and the J gene lost 0 bases, with 6 bases spanning the gap. The CDR3 reads CASSQDSGSGNTIYF. CDR3 DNA: TGCGCCAGCAGCCAAGATAGTGGCTCTGGAAACACCATATATTTT.

In this sample, this clonotype turned up many times. This chain's CDR3 is CASSFAGGVDLNVLTF. The CDR3 region has the DNA TGTGCCAGCAGTTTCGCGGGGGGGGTGGACCTCAACGTCCTGACTTTC. The V call is TRBV27, the J call TRBJ2-6, with 9 nucleotides matching TRBD2. CDR3 length equals 16 residues. Per the germline V gene, CDR1 is MNHEY and CDR2 is SMNVEV (reference sequence). V was clipped by 3 bases and J by 9 bases; unmatched bases: 9.

The genes are TRBV6-9 and TRBJ1-1, with D hard to call. With 4 bases removed from V and 4 bases from J, the gap between germline ends came to 16 bases. Germline values: CDR1 MNHGY, CDR2 SVAAGI. CDR3 length: 15 residues. This chain's CDR3 is CASSSQDLLATEAFF. In DNA form, the CDR3 reads TGTGCCAGCAGTTCCCAAGACCTCCTGGCCACTGAAGCTTTCTTT.